This TCR beta chain appears in the sequencing data of a study of CD8 T cells in Susac syndrome (dated by TCRdb to between 2018 and 2020). Background on the whole study: Repertoire sequencing was used to test whether CD8+ T cell activation and differentiation in Susac syndrome was antigen driven. The study compared CD8+ T cell repertoire clonality among over 9 healthy donors, 14 Susac syndrome patients and 15 multiple sclerosis patients.

High-throughput TCR beta sequencing profiled peripheral blood CD8+ and CD4+ T cells from healthy donors, Susac syndrome patients and multiple sclerosis patients. Healthy donors were age- and sex-matched controls. Bulk CD8+ and CD4+ T cells were purified by magnetic negative isolation, whereas CD8+ TEMRA cells were enriched by FACS. Blood was collected in EDTA tubes and processed within 24 hours, with PBMCs isolated through density gradient centrifugation. PBMCs intended for TCR sequencing were frozen in liquid nitrogen and were later thawed in a 37 degrees C water bath. A purity of at least 90% was achieved for sorted or isolated CD4+, CD8+ and CD8+ TEMRA cells. Findings and caveats that apply to the study as a whole: The number of individuals in the TCR sequencing and HLA analysis was recognized as being relatively small.

Comment on this clonotype: What this receptor recognizes is not known. No base-level quality is on record; no much larger clone is a single base apart.

There are 16 amino acids in the CDR3, from cysteine to phenylalanine inclusive. Only the CDR3 region is kept as DNA, spanning 48 bases read in frame from base 1. V is pared back by 5 bases and J by 2 bases, with 18 bases lying between the germline termini. In the germline V gene, CDR1 corresponds to SGHTA and CDR2 to FQGTGA. RNA was extracted using the RNeasy kit, and roughly 0.5 to 1 ug of the RNA was reverse transcribed with random hexamers. TCR beta CDR3 regions were amplified with the immunoSEQ multiplex PCR assay covering 54 Vbeta and 13 Jbeta segments. To correct PCR amplification bias, a synthetic template baseline was used for both primer optimization and computational correction. Per the authors' processing: Reads were assigned to V, D and J genes according to IMGT and analyzed in immunoSEQ Analyzer, with only productive sequences retained. To calculate clonality, Shannon entropy was normalized by log2 of the number of productive unique sequences and then subtracted from one. For each patient and control, public and private clones were evaluated among the 100 most prevalent clones. A clone was defined as Susac-specific if it was absent from the healthy and MS cohorts, from about a thousand published viral clones and from other ImmuneACCESS disease sequences. The public reads were run again by TCRdb, first through fastp at Q25 and then through MiXCR, and only productive beta chains were kept. Under each unique CDR3 protein, matching rows form one entry showing the most common genes and DNA. The V and J calls were not made by the authors but by TCRdb's processing. The sample table contains tens of thousands of distinct CDR3 sequences; only one count was recorded for 90% to 95% of them. The ten top clones hold 0.26% of the sample.

The sample was CD8+ T cells from PBMCs. This sequence uses TRBV7-3 and TRBJ2-5, with the D assignment possibly TRBD1 or TRBD2, given 7 matching bases for each. The source of this sequence is a human donor in good health. The DNA sequence is given as TGTGCCAGCAGCCCAGGGGGAGGGGGCCTACAAGAGACCCAGTACTTC. It translates to CASSPGGGGLQETQYF.